This T cell receptor beta chain was obtained from a study of T-cell memory formation after mild COVID-19. At the level of the study: There were largely donor-specific TCR clusters.

Study results and limitations: Whether day 37 second-wave clones are SARS-CoV-2-specific was not confirmed. Balance between CD4 and CD8 was seen in clones contracting day 15 to 85, and a CD4+ lean was seen in later expanders. Pre-infection memory already had some responding clones, implying cross-reactive memory joined.

The ends lost 6 bases at V and 2 bases at J; junction bases unmatched: 1. This CDR3 is built from 12 residues. Germline V gives CDR1 SNHLY, CDR2 FYNNEI. This clonotype was observed a few times. Its antigen is unknown. In TCRdb, the 5' RACE reads were re-called with MiXCR into one record per CDR3 protein. This sample yields roughly 260,000 distinct CDR3 sequences, of which roughly 15% are seen a single time; about 3.5% belongs to the top ten. This sequence joins TRBV2 and TRBJ2-7; 7 bases are a match to TRBD2. Material: PBMCs or a T cell subset sorted from them (not recorded which). The sequence was collected from a man younger than 35 who had mild COVID-19 (a few samples of this study predate the infection). Cell type and time point are not known. Here the CDR3 DNA reads TGTGCCAGCAGGGCGGGAGCCTACGAGCAGTACGTC. Translating it yields CASRAGAYEQYV.